This record covers a single T cell receptor beta chain. Authors' analysis steps: By means of reference gene primer amplification, nucleated cell counts were estimated. Repertoires were generated with immunoSEQ multiplex PCR, while TCRdb's copy carries only in-frame clones and drops some. V, J and clone size derive from that table, while D and trimming were established from the DNA sequence. The data contain about 140,000 clones, approximately 85% of them singletons. This specimen comes from a study of blood T cell repertoires in COVID-19. Study overall: The origin of the acute and convalescent COVID-19 samples was the United States, Italy and Spain.

CDR3 length equals 16 residues. Germline lookup yields CDR1 MDHEN and CDR2 SYDVKM. With 5 bases clipped from V and 0 bases from J, the junction kept 8 bases outside the gene matches. The sequence came from a woman over 75 with acute or convalescent COVID-19. The chain uses TRBV28 and TRBJ2-7; 9 bases are shared with TRBD1. The source material was peripheral blood. The CDR3, as DNA: TGTGCCAGCAGTGTAACCGGGACAGGGAGCTCCTACGAGCAGTACTTC. Translation gives CASSVTGTGSSYEQYF.